A single sample is the source of the 4 T cell receptor beta chains below, sequenced in a study of T cells after yellow fever vaccination. TCRdb processed the 5' RACE reads anew with MiXCR; each CDR3 protein has one entry. The data contain around 500,000 distinct CDR3 sequences, roughly 22% of them seen just once; the ten biggest clones take up about 17%. The sample here was PBMCs, taken approximately 22 days after the first yellow fever vaccination. All receptors come from a young man who received the YFV17D yellow fever vaccine.

This clonotype was seen a handful of times. The chain recombines TRBV6-6 with TRBJ2-7; 7 nucleotides align to TRBD1. V lost 5 bases, J lost 3 bases, and 1 base stayed unmatched. Germline V lookup: CDR1 MNHNY, CDR2 SVGAGI (reference sequence). The CDR3 loop spans 12 amino acids. CDR3 in amino acids: CASSRDSYEQYV. The CDR3 DNA reads TGTGCCAGCAGTCGGGACAGCTACGAGCAGTACGTC.

The chain recombines TRBV6-2 or TRBV6-3 with TRBJ2-3; D is possibly TRBD2 (5 bases). CDR1 MNHEY and CDR2 SVGEGT come from the germline V gene. CDR3 length equals 15 residues. V lost 1 base, J lost 2 bases, and 10 bases lay in between. In nucleotides, the CDR3 is TGTGCCAGCAGTTACTTCCGGGATCACACAGATACGCAGTATTTT. Translating it yields CASSYFRDHTDTQYF.

V and J are TRBV4-1 and TRBJ2-7; D is unresolved. Germline loops: CDR1 MGHRA, CDR2 YSYEKL. Trimming removed 1 base at V and 5 bases at J, with 9 bases between. The CDR3 spans 13 residues. CDR3 coding DNA: TGCGCCAGCAGCCAAGCGCAGTGGCACGAGCAGTACGTC. This encodes CASSQAQWHEQYV.

The chain has TRBV5-1 and TRBJ1-1; no definite D call. CDR3 size: 14 residues. V was trimmed by 0 bases and J by 0 bases, leaving 6 bases between them. Germline V gives CDR1 SGHRS, CDR2 YFSETQ. In DNA, the CDR3 is TGCGCCAGCAGCTTGGAAACAATGAACACTGAAGCTTTCTTT. Encoded protein: CASSLETMNTEAFF.